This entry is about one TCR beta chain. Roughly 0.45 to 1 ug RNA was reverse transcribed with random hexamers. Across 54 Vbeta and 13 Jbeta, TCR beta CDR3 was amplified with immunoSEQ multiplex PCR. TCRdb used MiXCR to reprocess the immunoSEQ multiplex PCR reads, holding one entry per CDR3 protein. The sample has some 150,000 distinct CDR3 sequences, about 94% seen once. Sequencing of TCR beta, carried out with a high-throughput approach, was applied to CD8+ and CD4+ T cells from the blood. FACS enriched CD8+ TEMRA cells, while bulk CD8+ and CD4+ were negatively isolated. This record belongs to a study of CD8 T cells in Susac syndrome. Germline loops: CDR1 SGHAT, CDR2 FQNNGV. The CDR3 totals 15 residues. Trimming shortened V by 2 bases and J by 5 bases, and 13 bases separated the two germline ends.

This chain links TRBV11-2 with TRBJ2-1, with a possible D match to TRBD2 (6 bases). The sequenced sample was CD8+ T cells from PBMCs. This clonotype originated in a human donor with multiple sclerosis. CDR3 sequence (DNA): TGTGCCAGCAGCTTAAGGCGACTAGAGGACAATGAGCAGTTCTTC. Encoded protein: CASSLRRLEDNEQFF.